The entry that follows covers one T cell receptor (beta chain) sequence. In the original workflow: Amplification of reference gene primers was used by the study to estimate nucleated cell counts. The assay was immunoSEQ multiplex PCR, and TCRdb's table has in-frame clones only and misses some. The V and J calls and the clone size are those of that table, but D and trimming were determined from the DNA. The table has roughly 300,000 clones, 85% to 90% seen once. V lost 4 bases to trimming and J lost 11 bases, with 18 bases between them. The CDR3 has 14 residues. Germline-derived CDR1 and CDR2 are MDHEN and SYDVKM. These data originate in a study of blood T cell repertoires in COVID-19. Whole-study context: Italy, Spain and the United States were the sources of the convalescent and acute COVID-19 samples.

Patients at the Seattle site were enrolled during active infection and followed longitudinally. Sequencing was performed on peripheral blood. The chain combines TRBV28 with TRBJ1-5; D is unresolved. This sequence was found in a woman aged 30 to 39 with COVID-19, enrolled during active disease. CDR3 in amino acids: CASSSSYPVGAQHF. The CDR3 coding sequence is TGTGCCAGCAGTTCCTCATACCCCGTTGGAGCCCAGCATTTT.